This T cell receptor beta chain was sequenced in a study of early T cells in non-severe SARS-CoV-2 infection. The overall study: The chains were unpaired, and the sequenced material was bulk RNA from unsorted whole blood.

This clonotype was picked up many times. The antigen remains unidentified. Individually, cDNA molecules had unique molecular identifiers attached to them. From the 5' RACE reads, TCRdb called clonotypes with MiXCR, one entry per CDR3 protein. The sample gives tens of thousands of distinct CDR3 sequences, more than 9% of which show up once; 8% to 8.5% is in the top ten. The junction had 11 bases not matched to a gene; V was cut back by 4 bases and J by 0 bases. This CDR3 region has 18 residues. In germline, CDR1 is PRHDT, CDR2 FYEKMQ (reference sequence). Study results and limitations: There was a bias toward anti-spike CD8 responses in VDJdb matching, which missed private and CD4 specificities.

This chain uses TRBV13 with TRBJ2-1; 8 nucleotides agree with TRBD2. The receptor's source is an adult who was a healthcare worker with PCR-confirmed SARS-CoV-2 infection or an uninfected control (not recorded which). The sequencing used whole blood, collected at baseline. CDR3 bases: TGTGCCAGCAGCTGGGGGGCGGGAGGACCCAGCTCCTACAATGAGCAGTTCTTC. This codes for CASSWGAGGPSSYNEQFF.